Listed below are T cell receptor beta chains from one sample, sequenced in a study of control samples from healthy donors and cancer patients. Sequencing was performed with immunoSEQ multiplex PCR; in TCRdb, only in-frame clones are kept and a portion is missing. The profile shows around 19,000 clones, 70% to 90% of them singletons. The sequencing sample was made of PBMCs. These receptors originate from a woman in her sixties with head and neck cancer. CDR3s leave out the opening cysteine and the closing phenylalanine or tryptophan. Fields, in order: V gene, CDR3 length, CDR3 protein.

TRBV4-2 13 ASSQPEREAETQY
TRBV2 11 ASSEVRGHSLY
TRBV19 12 ASSTGTGRDEQY
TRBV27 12 ATREAGGSYEQY
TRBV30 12 AWSRVRESSPLH
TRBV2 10 ATVTGMTEAF
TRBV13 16 ASSLESETSPPYNEQF
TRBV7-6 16 ASSLAGAARMGTDTQY
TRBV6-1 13 ASSERGYGNQPQH
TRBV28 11 ASSPGERNIQY
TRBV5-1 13 ASSFGGTRNEKLF
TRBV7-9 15 ASSLGRGRGRTYEQY
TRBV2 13 ASRVAGVPKETQY
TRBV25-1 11 ASSRTTPGEQY
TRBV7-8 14 ASSSFLAGVTGELF
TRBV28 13 ASTSSGGMNTEAF
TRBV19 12 ASSRGQGSGEQY
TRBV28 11 ASSAGVYEKLF
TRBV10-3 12 AISELHRNQPQH
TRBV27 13 ASSLRGWAQETQY
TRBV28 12 ASLTGHRATEAF
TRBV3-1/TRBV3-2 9 ASSQGGEAF